The present TCR beta chain was sequenced within a study of T cell responses to AZD1222 COVID-19 vaccine. The study's findings and limits: Among AZD1222 vaccinees, only six were seropositive at baseline.

The data were produced by immunoSEQ multiplex PCR, yet TCRdb's version contains in-frame clones alone and is incomplete. The repertoire holds about 150,000 clones, with around 90% as singletons. Turning to this clone: The antigen is not known.

The ends were cut back, 3 bases at V and 10 bases at J, with 12 bases in the middle. Germline CDR1 reads ENHRY; CDR2 reads SYGVKD. The CDR3 has 13 residues. This specimen consisted of peripheral blood, obtained 28 days after the second AZD1222 dose. This TCR was recovered from an adult who received the AZD1222 COVID-19 vaccine. The chain uses TRBV10-3 and TRBJ1-4; D remains unclear. DNA of the CDR3: TGTGCCATCAGTGAAACGGGTCCAGGAAAACTGTTTTTT. It is translated as CAISETGPGKLFF.